The clone carrying this TCR beta chain was recorded only once. The data were produced by immunoSEQ multiplex PCR, yet TCRdb's version contains in-frame clones alone and is incomplete. The sample includes about 180,000 clones, 80% to 90% of them seen just once. The data stem from a study of blood T cell repertoires in COVID-19. The overall study: From the United States, Italy and Spain came samples of acute and convalescent COVID-19.

The receptor's source is a man between 18 and 29 years old who had recovered from COVID-19. Specimen: peripheral blood.

This CDR3 is CASSPIGNQPQHF. CDR3 DNA: TGTGCCAGCAGTCCTATTGGCAATCAGCCCCAGCATTTT. The chain is built from TRBV6-5 and TRBJ1-5, with D unclear. V lost 5 bases and J 2 bases, leaving 7 bases between the germline ends. CDR1 is MNHEY, CDR2 SVGAGI, per germline. The CDR3 contains 13 residues.